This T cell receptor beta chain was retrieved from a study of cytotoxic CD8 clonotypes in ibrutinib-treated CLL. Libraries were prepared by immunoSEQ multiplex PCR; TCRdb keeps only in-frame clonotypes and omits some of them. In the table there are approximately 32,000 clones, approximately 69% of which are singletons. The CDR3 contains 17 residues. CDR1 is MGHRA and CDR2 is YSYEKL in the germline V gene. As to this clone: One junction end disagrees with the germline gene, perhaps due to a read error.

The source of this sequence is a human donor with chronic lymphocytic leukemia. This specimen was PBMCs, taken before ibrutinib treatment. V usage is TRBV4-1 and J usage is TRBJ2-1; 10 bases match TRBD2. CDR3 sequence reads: CASSMTGLAHSFNEQFF. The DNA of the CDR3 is TGCGCCAGCAGCATGACGGGACTAGCGCACTCCTTCAATGAGCAGTTCTTC.